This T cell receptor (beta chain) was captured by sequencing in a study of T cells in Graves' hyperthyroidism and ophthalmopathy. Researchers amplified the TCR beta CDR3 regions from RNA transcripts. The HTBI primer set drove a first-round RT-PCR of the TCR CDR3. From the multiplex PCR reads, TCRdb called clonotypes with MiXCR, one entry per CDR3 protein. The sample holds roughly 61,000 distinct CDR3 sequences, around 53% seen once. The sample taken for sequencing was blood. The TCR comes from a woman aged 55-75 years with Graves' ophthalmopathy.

The CDR3 reads CASSAFVGGELFF. In nucleotides, the CDR3 is TGCGCCAGCAGCGCCTTTGTTGGCGGGGAGCTGTTTTTT. The V and J genes are TRBV10-2 and TRBJ2-2; D is unresolved. CDR3 size: 13 residues. With 6 bases removed from V and 7 bases from J, the gap between germline ends came to 12 bases. CDR1 is WSHSY and CDR2 is SAAADI in the germline V gene.